What follows are 9 T cell receptor beta chains derived from one specimen sequenced in a study of T cells after yellow fever vaccination. Each CDR3 protein is one row after TCRdb ran MiXCR on the 5' RACE reads. The table includes 350,000 to 550,000 distinct CDR3 sequences, around 19% detected once. Sequenced material: PBMCs, taken before the yellow fever booster vaccination. These receptors all come from a man aged 18 to 29 who received the YFV17D yellow fever vaccine.

This chain uses TRBV12-3 or TRBV12-4 with TRBJ2-5; 14 bases are a match to TRBD2. There are 15 residues in the CDR3. After removal of 6 bases from V and 3 bases from J, the junction contained 3 bases not matched to a gene. DNA for the CDR3: TGTGCCAGCAGGCGACTAGCGGGGGGGAAAGAGACCCAGTACTTC. This sequence encodes CASRRLAGGKETQYF.

This sequence joins TRBV10-3 and TRBJ2-3; unclear D gene. Germline CDR1 and CDR2: ENHRY and SYGVKD. CDR3 length: 11 amino acids. The V and J ends lost 5 bases and 5 bases respectively, with 5 bases between them. This CDR3 is CAISQRDTQYF. CDR3 nucleotide sequence: TGTGCCATCAGTCAAAGAGATACGCAGTATTTT.

The gene calls are TRBV5-1 and TRBJ1-1; D possibly corresponds to TRBD1 (5 bases). Germline-derived CDR1 and CDR2 are SGHRS and YFSETQ. The ends were cut back, 0 bases at V and 5 bases at J, with 11 bases in the middle. The CDR3 loop spans 14 amino acids. The CDR3 region is CASSLATWGTEAFF. CDR3 DNA: TGCGCCAGCAGCTTGGCTACGTGGGGGACTGAAGCTTTCTTT.

This clonotype was seen a few times. The V call is TRBV9, the J call TRBJ1-6; the D gene is possibly TRBD1 (5 bases). CDR3 length: 19 residues. Trimming shortened V by 0 bases and J by 6 bases, and 22 bases separated the two germline ends. CDR1 is SGDLS, CDR2 YYNGEE, per germline. CDR3 coding DNA: TGTGCCAGCAGCGTAGAAAGTTACAGGCCCTCATGGGGTAATTCACCCCTCCACTTT. Translation: CASSVESYRPSWGNSPLHF.

This clonotype showed up just a few times. V is TRBV9 and J is TRBJ1-1; the D gene is possibly TRBD1 (5 bases). The CDR3 runs to 15 residues. Germline CDR1 SGDLS, CDR2 YYNGEE. Trimming removed 2 bases from V and 1 base from J, with 12 bases in between. This CDR3 reads CASSVEGQGNTEAFF. CDR3 bases: TGTGCCAGCAGCGTCGAGGGGCAGGGGAACACTGAAGCTTTCTTT.

This clonotype was seen only a few times. The rearrangement joins TRBV7-9 to TRBJ2-1, with TRBD2 identical over 8 bases. The length of the CDR3 is 15 residues. The germline V gene has CDR1 SEHNR and CDR2 FQNEAQ (reference sequence). Germline trimming cut 4 bases from V and 3 bases from J; bases unmatched to any gene: 5. The CDR3 region has the DNA TGTGCCAGCAGCTCATCCAGCGGGGGCTACAATGAGCAGTTCTTC. Residues: CASSSSSGGYNEQFF. Together with reference TRBV7-9 and TRBJ2-1, the CDR3 gives the full variable domain: DTGVSQNPRHKITKRGQNVTFRCDPISEHNRLYWYRQTLGQGPEFLTYFQNEAQLEKSRLLSDRFSAERPKGSFSTLEIQRTEQGDSAMYLCASSSSSGGYNEQFFGPGTRLTVL.

The chain combines TRBV30 with TRBJ1-2, with TRBD1 matching over 8 bases. Germline CDR1 is GTSNPN and CDR2 is SVGIG (reference sequence). The CDR3 runs 13 residues. V dropped 1 base and J dropped 5; count of bases not matched to a gene: 3. The CDR3 is CAWSGTGTYGYTF. The CDR3 nucleotides read TGTGCCTGGAGTGGGACAGGGACTTATGGCTACACCTTC. The entire variable domain, with the rest obtained from reference TRBV30 and TRBJ1-2, is as follows: SQTIHQWPATLVQPVGSPLSLECTVEGTSNPNLYWYRQAAGRGLQLLFYSVGIGQISSEVPQNLSASRPQDRQFILSSKKLLLSDSGFYLCAWSGTGTYGYTFGSGTRLTVV.

This clonotype was detected only a few times. The chain uses TRBV29-1 and TRBJ2-1; D uncertain. The germline CDR1 and CDR2 sequences are SQVTM and ANQGSEA. CDR3 length: 13 residues. The V end was cut by 5 bases, the J end by 9 bases, with 17 bases between. CDR3 residues: CSVLNGKSSEQFF. The CDR3 DNA reads as TGCAGCGTTCTTAATGGAAAATCGAGTGAGCAGTTCTTC.

The chain couples TRBV6-1 to TRBJ2-7, with 9 bases that match TRBD1. In germline, CDR1 is MNHNS, CDR2 SASEGT. This CDR3 region has 13 residues. With 2 bases clipped from V and 7 bases from J, the junction kept 3 bases outside the gene matches. This CDR3 reads CASSETGQGEQYV. The DNA of the CDR3 is TGTGCCAGCAGTGAAACGGGACAGGGAGAGCAGTACGTC.